This T cell receptor beta chain was sequenced during a study of T cell responses to AZD1222 COVID-19 vaccine. On the study more broadly: Pooled together were second doses at about 4 or about 12 weeks. General study points: Repertoires were sampled only after the peak T cell response.

The CDR3 is made up of 17 amino acids. Remarks on this clone: What it binds is unknown.

Sequenced by immunoSEQ multiplex PCR; TCRdb stores in-frame clones only, minus some. The sample records 90,000 or so clones, nearly 90% being singletons. This rearrangement joins TRBV21-1 to TRBJ2-6; the table assigns TRBD1, which was not confirmed against the DNA. TRBV21-1 is marked as a pseudogene. The specimen comprised peripheral blood, sampled on day 0 of AZD1222 vaccination. This clonotype was obtained from an adult in good health. CDR3 sequence: CASSARQGYGGANVLTF. For the CDR3, the DNA is TGTGCCAGCAGCGCCCGGCAGGGGTATGGTGGGGCCAACGTCCTGACTTTC.